The source of this T cell receptor (beta chain) is a study of T cells in Graves' hyperthyroidism and ophthalmopathy. Study observations and caveats: Peripheral blood also featured most of the thyroid clonotypes expanded above 0.001.

When ophthalmopathy did not progress within 18 months, Graves' hyperthyroidism was considered stable. Uncontrolled infections, other autoimmune diseases, pregnancy or lactation led to exclusion of patients. Fresh 10 ml peripheral blood yielded PBMCs. For this clonotype: Its antigen is currently unknown.

CDR1 ENHRY and CDR2 SYGVKD come from the germline V gene. Trimming took 10 bases from V and 1 from J, leaving 11 bases between them. The CDR3 is 12 residues long. Amplified regions were TCR beta CDR3 sequences from RNA transcripts. HTBI primers were the set used in a first-round RT-PCR of the TCR CDR3. TCRdb re-analysed the multiplex PCR reads in MiXCR, keeping a single row per CDR3 protein. The sample lists 360,000 or so distinct CDR3 sequences; 15% to 20% were seen once. The clonotype comes from a woman between 18 and 29 years old with Graves' hyperthyroidism. V is TRBV10-3 and J is TRBJ2-7; D gene ambiguous. The sample comprised blood. This CDR3 reads CATRIPSYEQYF. The CDR3 nucleotides are TGTGCCACACGCATACCGTCCTACGAGCAGTACTTC.